The rows below give T cell receptor beta chains drawn from one sample of a study of T cell changes during pregnancy in multiple sclerosis. The table came from immunoSEQ multiplex PCR; TCRdb's copy has only in-frame clones and leaves some out. Among about 80,000 clones listed, about 91% were seen once. The material sequenced was peripheral blood, taken before pregnancy. The receptors derive from a female donor with multiple sclerosis, enrolled in a pregnancy study. Both conserved end residues are part of each CDR3. D genes are given only for firm matches. Size tells how often a clone was seen (once, few, many) or the class of an expanded clone, and some rows leave it out.

CASRYLTEDGYTF,TGTGCCAGCAGATATCTGACTGAAGATGGCTACACCTTC,TRBJ1-2,TRBV6-5,NA,NA
CASSFDRAKYGYTF,TGTGCCAGCAGCTTCGACAGGGCGAAGTATGGCTACACCTTC,TRBJ1-2,TRBV5-6,TRBD1,NA
CASSLLGGTYEQYF,TGTGCCAGCAGTTTATTAGGCGGGACCTACGAGCAGTACTTC,TRBJ2-7,TRBV27,NA,NA
CASSPQDRGRGPQHF,TGTGCCAGTAGTCCCCAGGACAGGGGGCGCGGGCCCCAGCATTTT,TRBJ1-5,TRBV19,TRBD1,NA
CASSLTTGGIDGYTF,TGTGCCAGCTCACTTACGACAGGGGGCATTGATGGCTACACCTTC,TRBJ1-2,TRBV18,TRBD1,NA
CASRSGALEQYF,TGTGCCAGCAGGAGCGGGGCTTTAGAGCAGTACTTC,TRBJ2-7,TRBV7-9,TRBD2,NA
CASSSGTGGTEAFF,TGTGCCAGCAGCTCCGGGACAGGGGGCACTGAAGCTTTCTTT,TRBJ1-1,TRBV7-2,TRBD1,NA
CASSPLYYRWLGNEQFF,TGTGCCAGCAGCCCATTATACTACAGGTGGCTAGGCAATGAGCAGTTCTTC,TRBJ2-1,TRBV5-6,NA,NA
CASSASPSGSYNEQFF,TGTGCCAGCAGTGCGTCCCCTAGCGGGAGTTACAATGAGCAGTTCTTC,TRBJ2-1,TRBV2,TRBD2,NA
CASSFLAGGSEQFF,TGTGCCAGCAGCTTTCTAGCGGGAGGAAGTGAGCAGTTCTTC,TRBJ2-1,TRBV7-9,TRBD2,NA
CASSKDRAGNTIYF,TGCGCCAGCAGCAAAGACAGGGCTGGAAACACCATATATTTT,TRBJ1-3,TRBV5-1,TRBD1,NA
CASSPLNTGELFF,TGTGCCAGCAGTCCCCTAAACACCGGGGAGCTGTTTTTT,TRBJ2-2,TRBV27,NA,once
CASSLRTGSNEQFF,TGCGCCAGCAGCTTGCGGACAGGGTCCAATGAGCAGTTCTTC,TRBJ2-1,TRBV5-1,TRBD1,NA
CASSSEEGARRLEQYF,TGTGCCAGCAGCTCGGAGGAGGGGGCCCGCCGGCTCGAGCAGTACTTC,TRBJ2-7,TRBV5-4,NA,NA
CASSRTGGAYEQYF,TGTGCCAGCAGTCGGACAGGGGGCGCCTACGAGCAGTACTTC,TRBJ2-7,TRBV6-5,TRBD1,once
CASRTGSDTGELFF,TGTGCCAGCCGGACAGGGAGTGACACCGGGGAGCTGTTTTTT,TRBJ2-2,TRBV6-4,TRBD1,once
CASSLEQGLFFYEQYF,TGTGCCAGCAGTTTAGAACAGGGGCTTTTTTTCTACGAGCAGTACTTC,TRBJ2-7,TRBV28,TRBD1,NA
CASSMSYEQYF,TGTGCCAGCAGCATGAGCTACGAGCAGTACTTC,TRBJ2-7,TRBV5-6,NA,NA
CASSPWGQGISAGSSGEQYF,TGTGCCAGCAGTCCCTGGGGACAGGGGATTTCGGCGGGCTCCTCGGGCGAGCAGTACTTC,TRBJ2-7,TRBV27,TRBD1,NA
CASMEGAGNTEAFF,TGTGCCAGCATGGAGGGGGCTGGGAACACTGAAGCTTTCTTT,TRBJ1-1,TRBV28,TRBD1,NA
CASSPTGGKGDTQYF,TGCGCCAGCAGCCCTACAGGGGGCAAAGGAGATACGCAGTATTTT,TRBJ2-3,TRBV5-1,TRBD1,NA
CASSSNAGTSGLQYF,TGCGCCAGCAGCTCAAATGCCGGGACTAGCGGATTGCAGTACTTC,TRBJ2-7,TRBV5-1,TRBD2,NA
CASRQVASGTDTQYF,TGTGCCAGCAGGCAGGTAGCTAGCGGAACAGATACGCAGTATTTT,TRBJ2-3,TRBV6-1,TRBD2,NA
CARGGADVGNTIYF,TGTGCAAGGGGTGGGGCGGACGTTGGAAACACCATATATTTT,TRBJ1-3,TRBV12-2,NA,NA
CASSPLDGSGPQYF,TGTGCCAGCAGCCCGCTGGACGGGAGTGGTCCGCAGTATTTT,TRBJ2-3,TRBV14,NA,NA
CASSVVQGLGYNEQFF,TGTGCCAGCAGCGTAGTTCAGGGGCTAGGCTACAATGAGCAGTTCTTC,TRBJ2-1,TRBV9,NA,NA
CASSLDPKSTEAFF,TGCGCCAGCAGCTTGGACCCGAAGAGTACTGAAGCTTTCTTT,TRBJ1-1,TRBV5-1,NA,few
CASSLTLLLASSSYNEQFF,TGTGCCAGCAGCTTAACCCTCCTTCTAGCTTCGAGCTCCTACAATGAGCAGTTCTTC,TRBJ2-1,TRBV5-6,NA,NA
CASSGQGEVWTGELFF,TGTGCCAGCAGTGGACAGGGGGAGGTTTGGACCGGGGAGCTGTTTTTT,TRBJ2-2,TRBV2,TRBD1,NA
CASSWTPVGGRAYEQYF,TGTGCCAGCAGCTGGACTCCGGTGGGCGGGAGGGCCTACGAGCAGTACTTC,TRBJ2-7,TRBV7-9,TRBD2,NA
CASSQTRSTDTQYF,TGTGCCAGCAGCCAAACTAGGAGCACAGATACGCAGTATTTT,TRBJ2-3,TRBV14,NA,NA
CASRLGAGGRYEQYF,TGTGCCAGCAGACTCGGAGCGGGAGGGAGGTACGAGCAGTACTTC,TRBJ2-7,TRBV27,TRBD2,NA
CATSRDAGYEQYF,TGTGCCACCAGCAGAGATGCGGGCTACGAGCAGTACTTC,TRBJ2-7,TRBV15,NA,once
CASSFRPGGSYEQYF,TGTGCCAGCAGTTTTCGGCCAGGGGGTTCCTACGAGCAGTACTTC,TRBJ2-7,TRBV28,TRBD1,NA
CASRPSTGTYGYTF,TGTGCCAGCAGACCGTCGACAGGGACCTATGGCTACACCTTC,TRBJ1-2,TRBV7-9,TRBD1,NA
CASSPPGLAGVYTGELFF,TGTGCCAGCAGCCCCCCGGGACTAGCGGGAGTCTACACCGGGGAGCTGTTTTTT,TRBJ2-2,TRBV7-9,TRBD2,NA
CATSSRDTNYGYTF,TGTGCCACCAGCAGCCGGGACACTAACTATGGCTACACCTTC,TRBJ1-2,TRBV15,NA,NA
CASSTGLGNQPQHF,TGTGCCAGTAGTACGGGACTAGGCAATCAGCCCCAGCATTTT,TRBJ1-5,TRBV19,NA,NA
CASSLGQGRGEAFF,TGTGCCAGCAGCTTGGGACAGGGAAGGGGTGAAGCTTTCTTT,TRBJ1-1,TRBV5-6,TRBD1,NA
CASTKDRVVDTQYF,TGTGCCAGCACCAAGGACAGGGTAGTAGATACGCAGTATTTT,TRBJ2-3,TRBV28,TRBD1,NA
CASSSDRDRFEKLFF,TGTGCCAGCAGCTCGGACAGGGACCGGTTTGAAAAACTGTTTTTT,TRBJ1-4,TRBV7-9,TRBD1,NA
CASSRPSTGAYEQYF,TGTGCCAGCAGCCGCCCCTCGACAGGGGCCTACGAGCAGTACTTC,TRBJ2-7,TRBV5-8,TRBD1,NA
CASSLETGGSSYEQYF,TGTGCCAGCAGCTTAGAAACAGGGGGTAGTTCCTACGAGCAGTACTTC,TRBJ2-7,TRBV7-8,TRBD1,NA
CASSPRLADQETQYF,TGTGCCAGCTCACCAAGACTAGCGGATCAAGAGACCCAGTACTTC,TRBJ2-5,TRBV18,TRBD2,NA
CASSRTGQSNQPQHF,TGTGCCAGCAGTCGGACAGGGCAAAGCAATCAGCCCCAGCATTTT,TRBJ1-5,TRBV6-5,TRBD1,NA
CSAGEDEQYF,TGCAGTGCTGGGGAGGACGAGCAGTACTTC,TRBJ2-7,TRBV20-1,NA,NA
CASSQEAGQPYEQYF,TGCGCCAGCAGCCAAGAGGCGGGACAGCCCTACGAGCAGTACTTC,TRBJ2-7,TRBV4-1,NA,NA
CATSRDLAGGLSFF,TGTGCCACCAGCAGAGATTTGGCAGGGGGGTTGTCTTTCTTT,TRBJ1-1,TRBV15,TRBD1,once
CASSIGAANTEAFF,TGTGCCAGTAGTATAGGGGCCGCGAACACTGAAGCTTTCTTT,TRBJ1-1,TRBV19,NA,few
CASSGASGINTGELFF,TGTGCCAGCAGTGGGGCGAGCGGGATCAACACCGGGGAGCTGTTTTTT,TRBJ2-2,TRBV6-1,TRBD2,once
CSVAPAGVNTGELFF,TGCAGCGTTGCCCCCGCCGGGGTGAACACCGGGGAGCTGTTTTTT,TRBJ2-2,TRBV29-1,NA,NA
CASSLGAPTEAFF,TGTGCCAGCAGCTTGGGGGCGCCTACTGAAGCTTTCTTT,TRBJ1-1,TRBV11-3,NA,NA